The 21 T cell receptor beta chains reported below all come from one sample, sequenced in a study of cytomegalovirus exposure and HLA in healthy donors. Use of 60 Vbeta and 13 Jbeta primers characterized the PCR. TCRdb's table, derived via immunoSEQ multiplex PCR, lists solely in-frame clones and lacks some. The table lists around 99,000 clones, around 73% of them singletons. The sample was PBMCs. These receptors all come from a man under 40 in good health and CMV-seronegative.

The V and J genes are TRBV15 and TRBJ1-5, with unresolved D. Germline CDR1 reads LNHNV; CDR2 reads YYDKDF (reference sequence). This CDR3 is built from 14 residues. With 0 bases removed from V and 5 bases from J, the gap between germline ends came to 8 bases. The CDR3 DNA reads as TGTGCCACCAGCAGAGAGGGCAGTCATCAGCCCCAGCATTTT. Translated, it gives CATSREGSHQPQHF.

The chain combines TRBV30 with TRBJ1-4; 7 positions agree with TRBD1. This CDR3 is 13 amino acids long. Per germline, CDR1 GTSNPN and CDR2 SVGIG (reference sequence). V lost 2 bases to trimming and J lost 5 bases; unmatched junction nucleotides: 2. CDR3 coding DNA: TGTGCCTGGAGTCAACAGGGGAATGAAAAACTGTTTTTT. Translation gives CAWSQQGNEKLFF.

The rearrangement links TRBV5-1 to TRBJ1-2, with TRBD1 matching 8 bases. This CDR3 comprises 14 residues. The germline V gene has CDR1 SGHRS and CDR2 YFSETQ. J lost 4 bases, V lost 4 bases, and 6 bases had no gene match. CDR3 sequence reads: CASSPDRESYGYTF. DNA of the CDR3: TGCGCCAGCAGCCCGGACAGGGAGTCCTATGGCTACACCTTC.

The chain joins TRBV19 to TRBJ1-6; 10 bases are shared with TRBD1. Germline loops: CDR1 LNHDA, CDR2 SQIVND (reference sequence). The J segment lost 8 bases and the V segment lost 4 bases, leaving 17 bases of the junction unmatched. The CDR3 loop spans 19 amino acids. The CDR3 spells CASSNPLDRGRGFDSPLHF. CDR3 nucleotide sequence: TGTGCCAGTAGTAACCCTTTAGACAGGGGGCGCGGCTTTGATTCACCCCTCCACTTT.

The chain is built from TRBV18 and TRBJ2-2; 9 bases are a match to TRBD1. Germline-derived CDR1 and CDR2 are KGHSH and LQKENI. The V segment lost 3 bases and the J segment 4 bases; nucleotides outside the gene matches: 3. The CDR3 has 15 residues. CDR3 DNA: TGTGCCAGCTCACCGACAGGGGGTGGCACCGGGGAGCTGTTTTTT. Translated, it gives CASSPTGGGTGELFF.

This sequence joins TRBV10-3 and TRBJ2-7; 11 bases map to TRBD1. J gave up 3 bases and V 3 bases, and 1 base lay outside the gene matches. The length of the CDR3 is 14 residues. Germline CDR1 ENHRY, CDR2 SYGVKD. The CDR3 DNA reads TGTGCCATCAGTGAAGGGACAGGGGGCTACGAGCAGTACTTC. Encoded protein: CAISEGTGGYEQYF.

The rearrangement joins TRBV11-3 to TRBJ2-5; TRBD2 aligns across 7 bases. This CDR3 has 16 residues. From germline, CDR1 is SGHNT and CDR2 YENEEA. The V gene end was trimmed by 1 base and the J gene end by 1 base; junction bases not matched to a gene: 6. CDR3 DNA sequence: TGTGCCAGCAGCTTAGGTGCTAGCGGCCTCCAAGAGACCCAGTACTTC. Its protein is CASSLGASGLQETQYF. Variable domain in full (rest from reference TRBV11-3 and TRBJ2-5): EAGVVQSPRYKIIEKKQPVAFWCNPISGHNTLYWYLQNLGQGPELLIRYENEEAVDDSQLPKDRFSAERLKGVDSTLKIQPAELGDSAVYLCASSLGASGLQETQYFGPGTRLLVL.

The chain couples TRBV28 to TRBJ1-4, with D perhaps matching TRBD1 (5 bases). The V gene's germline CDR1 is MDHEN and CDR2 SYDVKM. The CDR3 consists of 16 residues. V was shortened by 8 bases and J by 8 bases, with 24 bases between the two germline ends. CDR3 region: CASAAMATVRVEKLFF. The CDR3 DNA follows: TGTGCCAGCGCCGCGATGGCGACAGTAAGGGTAGAAAAACTGTTTTTT.

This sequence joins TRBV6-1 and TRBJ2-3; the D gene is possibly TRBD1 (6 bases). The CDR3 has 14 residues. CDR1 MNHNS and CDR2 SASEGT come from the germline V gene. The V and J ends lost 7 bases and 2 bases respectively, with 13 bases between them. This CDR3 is CASITGSYTDTQYF. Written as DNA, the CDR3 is TGTGCCAGCATTACAGGGAGCTACACAGATACGCAGTATTTT.

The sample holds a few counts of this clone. CDR3 nucleotides: TGTGCCTCAGCGGGACAGGGCGTTGCTGAAGCTTTCTTT. Translating it yields CASAGQGVAEAFF. The chain employs TRBV6-1 and TRBJ1-1, with TRBD1 matching over 9 bases. The CDR3 loop spans 13 amino acids. The V segment lost 11 bases and the J segment 6 bases; nucleotides outside the gene matches: 10. The germline gives CDR1 MNHNS, CDR2 SASEGT.

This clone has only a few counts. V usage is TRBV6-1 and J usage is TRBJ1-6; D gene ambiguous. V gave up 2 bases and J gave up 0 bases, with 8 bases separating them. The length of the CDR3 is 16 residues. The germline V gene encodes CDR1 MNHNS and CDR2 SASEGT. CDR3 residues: CASSERMSSYNSPLHF. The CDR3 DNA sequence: TGTGCCAGCAGTGAACGAATGAGCTCCTATAATTCACCCCTCCACTTT.

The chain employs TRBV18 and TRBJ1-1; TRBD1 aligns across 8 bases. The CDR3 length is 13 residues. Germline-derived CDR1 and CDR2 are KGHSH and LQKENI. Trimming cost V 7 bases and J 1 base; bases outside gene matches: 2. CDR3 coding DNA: TGTGCCAGCTACCAGGGGGCGAACACTGAAGCTTTCTTT. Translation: CASYQGANTEAFF. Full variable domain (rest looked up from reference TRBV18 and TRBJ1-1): NAGVMQNPRHLVRRRGQEARLRCSPMKGHSHVYWYRQLPEEGLKFMVYLQKENIIDESGMPKERFSAEFPKEGPSILRIQQVVRGDSAAYFCASYQGANTEAFFGQGTRLTVV.

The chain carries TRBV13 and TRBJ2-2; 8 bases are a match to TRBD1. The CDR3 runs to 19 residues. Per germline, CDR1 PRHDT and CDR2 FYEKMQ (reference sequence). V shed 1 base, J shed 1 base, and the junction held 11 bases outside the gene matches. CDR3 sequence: CASSLDDRGRTLNTGELFF. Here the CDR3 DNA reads TGTGCCAGCAGCTTAGATGACAGGGGCCGCACCCTGAACACCGGGGAGCTGTTTTTT. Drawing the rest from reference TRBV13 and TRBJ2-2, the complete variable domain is AAGVIQSPRHLIKEKRETATLKCYPIPRHDTVYWYQQGPGQDPQFLISFYEKMQSDKGSIPDRFSAQQFSDYHSELNMSSLELGDSALYFCASSLDDRGRTLNTGELFFGEGSRLTVL.

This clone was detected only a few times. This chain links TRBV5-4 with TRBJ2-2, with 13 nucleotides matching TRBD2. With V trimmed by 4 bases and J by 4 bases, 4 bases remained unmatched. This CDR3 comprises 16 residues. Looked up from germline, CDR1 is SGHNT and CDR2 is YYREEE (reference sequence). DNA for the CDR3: TGTGCCAGCAGCGGGGGACTAGCGGGATCCACCGGGGAGCTGTTTTTT. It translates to CASSGGLAGSTGELFF.

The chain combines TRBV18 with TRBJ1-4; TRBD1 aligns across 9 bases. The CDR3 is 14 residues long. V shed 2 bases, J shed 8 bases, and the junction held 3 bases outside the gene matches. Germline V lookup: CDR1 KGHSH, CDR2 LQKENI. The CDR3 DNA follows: TGTGCCAGCTCACCAGGGACAGGGATGGAAAAACTGTTTTTT. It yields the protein CASSPGTGMEKLFF.

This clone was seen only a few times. In DNA form, the CDR3 reads TGCAGCGTTGAGGAACAGGGTCGGCGGGGGGCAGATACGCAGTATTTT. Translating gives CSVEEQGRRGADTQYF. This rearrangement joins TRBV29-1 to TRBJ2-3, with 8 positions matching TRBD2. CDR1 is SQVTM and CDR2 is ANQGSEA in the germline V gene. The CDR3 has 16 residues. J lost 4 bases, V lost 3 bases, and 12 bases had no gene match.

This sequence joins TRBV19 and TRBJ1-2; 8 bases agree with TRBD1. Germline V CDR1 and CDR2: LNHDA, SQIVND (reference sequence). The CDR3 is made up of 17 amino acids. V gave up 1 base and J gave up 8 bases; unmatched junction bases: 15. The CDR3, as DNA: TGTGCCAGTAGTATAGGTACCGGGACAGGAGGAGCGGGGGGCTACACCTTC. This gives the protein CASSIGTGTGGAGGYTF.

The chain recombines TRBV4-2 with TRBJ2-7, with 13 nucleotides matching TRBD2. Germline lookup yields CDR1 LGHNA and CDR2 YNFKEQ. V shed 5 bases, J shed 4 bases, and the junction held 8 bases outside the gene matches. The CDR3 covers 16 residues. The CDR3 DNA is TGTGCCAGCAGCGCCGGACTAGCGGGAGTCACGTACGAGCAGTACTTC. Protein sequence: CASSAGLAGVTYEQYF.

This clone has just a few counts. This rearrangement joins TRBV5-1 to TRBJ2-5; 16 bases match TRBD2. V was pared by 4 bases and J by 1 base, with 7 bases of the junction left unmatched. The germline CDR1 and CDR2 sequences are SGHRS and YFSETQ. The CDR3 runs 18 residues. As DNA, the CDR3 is TGCGCCAGCAGCAGGGGGACTAGCGGGGGGGCCTCCCAAGAGACCCAGTACTTC. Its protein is CASSRGTSGGASQETQYF.

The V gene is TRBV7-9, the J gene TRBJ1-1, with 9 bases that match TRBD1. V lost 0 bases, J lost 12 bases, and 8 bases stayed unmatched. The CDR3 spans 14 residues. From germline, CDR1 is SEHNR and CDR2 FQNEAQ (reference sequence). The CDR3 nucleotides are TGTGCCAGCAGCTTAGCGGCGGGACAGGGATCAACTTTCTTT. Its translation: CASSLAAGQGSTFF. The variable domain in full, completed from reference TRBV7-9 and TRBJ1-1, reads DTGVSQNPRHKITKRGQNVTFRCDPISEHNRLYWYRQTLGQGPEFLTYFQNEAQLEKSRLLSDRFSAERPKGSFSTLEIQRTEQGDSAMYLCASSLAAGQGSTFFGQGTRLTVV.

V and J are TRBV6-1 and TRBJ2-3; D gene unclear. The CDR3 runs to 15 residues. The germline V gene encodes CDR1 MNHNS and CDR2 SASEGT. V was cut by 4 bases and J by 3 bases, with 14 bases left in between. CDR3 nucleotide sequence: TGTGCCAGCAGTGGATACGAGGCGCGGACAGATACGCAGTATTTT. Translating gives CASSGYEARTDTQYF.